This T cell receptor (beta chain) was documented in a study of cytomegalovirus exposure and HLA in healthy donors. Study in general: Roughly 180 million T cells yielded more than 90 million unique TCR beta sequences, as an earlier analysis found. Genetic ancestry analysis placed about 84% of the 410 or so donors that were genotyped in the Caucasian-associated cluster.

As regards this clone: Its antigen remains unidentified.

The PCR had 60 Vbeta and 13 Jbeta primers. Using immunoSEQ multiplex PCR, the repertoire was profiled, and TCRdb retains in-frame clones only, with some absent. This sample carries 55,000 to 80,000 clones, roughly 82% of them seen once, and the ten largest clones take 1.5% to 2%. General study findings and limits: Later analysis placed DRB1 highest and HLA-C lowest in TCR association rates, which differed by HLA locus.

Donors were nominally healthy when sampled, though unrecorded immune exposures were likely. Germline lookup yields CDR1 LGHNA and CDR2 YNFKEQ. CDR3 size: 19 residues. The junction had 14 bases not matched to a gene; V was cut back by 0 bases and J by 4 bases. This receptor was taken from a man in his late teens or twenties in good health and CMV-seronegative. The sample comprised PBMCs. The gene calls are TRBV4-2 and TRBJ2-1; 8 bases map to TRBD2. CDR3 amino acids: CASSQDTGESRGAYNEQFF. The CDR3 bases are TGTGCCAGCAGCCAAGATACGGGTGAGTCGCGGGGGGCGTACAATGAGCAGTTCTTC.